The clone carrying this T cell receptor (beta chain) has a handful of counts. Its antigen remains unidentified. Germline CDR1 reads MDHEN; CDR2 reads SYDVKM. Deletions cut 4 bases from V and 1 base from J, with 10 bases between. This CDR3 is built from 14 residues. This record comes from a study of human T cells and chemical hapten exposure. The library put unique molecular identifiers onto individual cDNA molecules. Source study methods: Individual samples carried between roughly 23,224 and 700,000 TCRs, with 95,638 as the median. TCRdb re-derived calls from the RACE reads in MiXCR, one entry per CDR3 protein. It is TCRdb's table, rather than the study itself, that gives the V and J calls and clone size. Found here are some 170,000 distinct CDR3 sequences, around 22% of them singletons; the top ten hold about 6.7%. The study, taken as a whole, reports: After DPC sensitization, TCRs above 1 in 1000 frequency showed no change.

The time point is: patch test 1, 2 weeks after DPC sensitization. The treatment was: therapeutic diphenylcyclopropenone sensitization with weekly scalp DPC. Blood sampling preceded each patch test application. The TCR was taken from a woman in her forties or fifties with alopecia areata. Some clones in this sample may be carry-over from other donors' samples. The specimen comprised whole blood, sampled in connection with sensitization to the hapten diphenylcyclopropenone (DPC). The genes are TRBV28 and TRBJ1-1, with D uncertain. CDR3 amino acids: CASSSPLPNTEAFF. The CDR3 DNA sequence: TGTGCCAGCAGTTCCCCCCTTCCGAACACTGAAGCTTTCTTT.